Presented here are 10 T cell receptor beta chains from one specimen sequenced in a study of beta chain features in type 1 diabetes (dated by TCRdb to between 2018 and 2020). Preparation of the library involved the immunoSEQ multiplex PCR assay. The entire isolated RNA was reverse transcribed using the High Capacity cDNA Reverse Transcription Kit, and thus expressed TCRB transcripts were sequenced. TCRdb limited this immuneACCESS table to in-frame rearrangements with V and J called. A share of clones is missing; checked studies link under half to unresolved V genes, and the rest is unexplained. In this sample the table shows about 16,000 clones, 45% to 55% of which occur a single time. The ten biggest clones cover 0.45% to 0.55% of the sample. Sequencing was performed on stem cell memory CD4+ T cells from blood. What the cell subset or site label conveys for this sample: stem cell-like memory CD4+ T cells. The receptors shown here come from a woman younger than 35 in good health.

The chain carries TRBV5-6 and TRBJ1-3; the D gene is possibly TRBD1 (6 bases). This CDR3 has 16 residues. Germline CDR1 SGHDT, CDR2 YYEEEE. V lost 2 bases, J lost 0 bases, and 12 bases lay in between. CDR3 bases: TGTGCCAGCAGCTTCCCGGGACATTCCTCTGGAAACACCATATATTTT. This encodes CASSFPGHSSGNTIYF.

The chain employs TRBV27 and TRBJ2-5; the D is unclear. The CDR3 covers 14 residues. V gave up 3 bases and J gave up 0 bases, with 8 bases separating them. Germline loops: CDR1 MNHEY, CDR2 SMNVEV (reference sequence). In nucleotides, the CDR3 is TGTGCCAGCAGTTTGTCGCGGCACCAAGAGACCCAGTACTTC. Translation gives CASSLSRHQETQYF.

The chain links TRBV7-2 to TRBJ2-1; no clear D gene. The ends were cut back, 2 bases at V and 0 bases at J, with 5 bases in the middle. Germline assignment: CDR1 SGHTA and CDR2 FQGNSA. The CDR3 is made up of 14 amino acids. CDR3 nucleotides: TGTGCCAGCAGCTTAACAGCCTCCTACAATGAGCAGTTCTTC. As protein: CASSLTASYNEQFF.

This clone occurred a few times. The V and J genes are TRBV2 and TRBJ2-7; 7 nucleotides align to TRBD1. There are 12 residues in the CDR3. The ends lost 8 bases at V and 2 bases at J; junction bases unmatched: 3. CDR1 and CDR2 (germline): SNHLY, FYNNEI. This chain's CDR3 is CASSGQTYEQYF. The DNA for the CDR3 is TGTGCCAGCTCGGGACAGACCTACGAGCAGTACTTC.

This chain uses TRBV7-2 with TRBJ1-2; 7 bases are shared with TRBD1. This CDR3 has 13 residues. The germline V gene has CDR1 SGHTA and CDR2 FQGNSA. V shed 4 bases and J 3 bases; nucleotides not matched to a gene: 2. The DNA of the CDR3 is TGTGCCAGCAGCTATACAGGGGACTATGGCTACACCTTC. This encodes CASSYTGDYGYTF.

This sequence joins TRBV18 and TRBJ2-7; 13 bases match TRBD2. Trimming removed 6 bases from V and 2 bases from J; junction bases left unmatched: 4. CDR1 is KGHSH and CDR2 is LQKENI in the germline V gene. The CDR3 runs to 15 residues. CDR3 nucleotides: TGTGCCAGCTCTCCGGGACTAGCGGGGCCCTACGAGCAGTACTTC. Protein product: CASSPGLAGPYEQYF.

DNA for the CDR3: TGTGCCAGCAGTGAAGGGACAGGGGGCTACGGGGAGCTGTTTTTT. It is translated as CASSEGTGGYGELFF. The V and J genes are TRBV2 and TRBJ2-2, with 11 nucleotides matching TRBD1. After removal of 1 base from V and 7 bases from J, the junction contained 2 bases not matched to a gene. CDR1 SNHLY and CDR2 FYNNEI come from the germline V gene. This CDR3 region has 15 residues.

There are a few counts of this clone. The chain employs TRBV7-6 and TRBJ2-5, with 7 positions matching TRBD2. CDR1 is SGHVS and CDR2 is FNYEAQ in the germline V gene. With V trimmed by 2 bases and J by 1 base, 7 bases remained unmatched. This CDR3 is built from 16 residues. The CDR3 DNA is TGTGCCAGCAGCTTATTCCAGCGGGGCCTCCAAGAGACCCAGTACTTC. This sequence encodes CASSLFQRGLQETQYF. The full variable domain, its missing parts supplied by reference TRBV7-6 and TRBJ2-5, is GAGVSQSPRYKVTKRGQDVALRCDPISGHVSLYWYRQALGQGPEFLTYFNYEAQQDKSGLPNDRFSAERPEGSISTLTIQRTEQRDSAMYRCASSLFQRGLQETQYFGPGTRLLVL.

J is TRBJ2-3 and V is TRBV10-1; tentative D call: TRBD2 (6 bases). The CDR3 loop spans 14 amino acids. V shed 2 bases and J shed 2 bases, with 8 bases lying between them. Germline CDR1 and CDR2: WNHNN and SYGVQD (reference sequence). CDR3 sequence reads: CASSEGEDTDTQYF. In DNA, the CDR3 is TGCGCCAGCAGTGAGGGGGAGGACACAGATACGCAGTATTTT.

This clone was seen just once. This rearrangement joins TRBV7-9 to TRBJ2-1; the match to TRBD1 covers 10 bases. There are 14 residues in the CDR3. CDR1 SEHNR and CDR2 FQNEAQ come from the germline V gene (reference sequence). V lost 6 bases to trimming and J lost 5 bases; unmatched junction nucleotides: 4. CDR3 bases: TGTGCCAGCAGGGGGACAGGGGCTCACAATGAGCAGTTCTTC. Amino acids: CASRGTGAHNEQFF.